This T cell receptor (beta chain) emerged from a study of human T cells and chemical hapten exposure. Study-level points and caveats: Following DPC sensitization, TCRs present above 1 in 1000 frequency showed no change.

Individual cDNA molecules each carried unique molecular identifiers attached by the library. The authors' processing: Samples had a median of around 88,000 TCRs, ranging roughly 23,224 to 690,600. Each CDR3 protein gets one entry after TCRdb re-called the RACE reads with MiXCR. None of the V and J calls come from the authors' own analysis; TCRdb made them. The table has more than 60,000 distinct CDR3 sequences, 8.6% seen once; the top ten hold roughly 1.5%. Regarding this clonotype: Its cognate antigen is unknown.

Germline CDR1 and CDR2: SGHNT and YYREEE (reference sequence). Trimming took off 1 base at V and 1 base at J, with 11 bases between the two ends. This CDR3 has 16 amino acids. Specified time point: healthy volunteer bleed at 6 weeks. Unfractionated whole blood was the source of the extracted total RNA. V and J are TRBV5-4 and TRBJ2-2; possible D gene TRBD1, 5 bases. This sequence originates from a male donor in good health. Some clones in this sample may be carry-over from other donors' samples. Sequencing was carried out using whole blood. The CDR3 sequence is CASSLKITGNTGELFF. The DNA for the CDR3 is TGTGCCAGCAGCTTGAAAATCACAGGGAACACCGGGGAGCTGTTTTTT.